This TCR beta chain comes out of a study of control samples from healthy donors and cancer patients. V was clipped by 5 bases and J by 1 base; unmatched bases: 14. The CDR3 runs 18 residues. Germline CDR1 reads SEHNR; CDR2 reads FQNEAQ (reference sequence). Libraries were prepared by immunoSEQ multiplex PCR; TCRdb keeps only in-frame clonotypes and omits some of them. The top ten hold approximately 7.6% of the sample, which has roughly 88,000 clones, just over 90% seen once. V usage is TRBV7-9 and J usage is TRBJ1-2, with TRBD1 matching over 9 bases. The sequence came from a man younger than 35 in good health. Material: blood. The CDR3 DNA follows: TGTGCCAGCAGCCGCACCACGAATACGGGACAGGGTAACTATGGCTACACCTTC. Protein product: CASSRTTNTGQGNYGYTF.